Each of the 15 T cell receptor beta chains below was sequenced from the same sample in a study of blood T cells in healthy people across ages. Next came a second PCR, run for about 6 to 11 cycles, which used a sample-barcoded 5' primer along with a J-beta primer mix. TCRdb recomputed calls from the 5' RACE reads with MiXCR, one row per CDR3 protein. The sample contains about 1 million distinct CDR3 sequences, 45% of which appear only once. Sequenced sample: blood. These receptors were collected from a woman aged 60-75 years in good health.

In this sample, this clonotype turned up a few times. The chain is built from TRBV7-2 and TRBJ2-5; D is unresolved. V lost 1 base, J lost 4 bases, and 13 bases lay in between. This CDR3 is 15 amino acids long. Germline loops: CDR1 SGHTA, CDR2 FQGNSA. CDR3 sequence (DNA): TGTGCCAGCAGCTTAGGGGAAATAGTCACAGAGACCCAGTACTTC. Protein: CASSLGEIVTETQYF.

The V gene is TRBV20-1, the J gene TRBJ1-5; D possibly corresponds to TRBD1 (5 bases). The CDR3 has 14 residues. Germline-derived CDR1 and CDR2 are DFQATT and SNEGSKA (reference sequence). V was trimmed by 4 bases and J by 3 bases, leaving 13 bases between them. CDR3 sequence reads: CSAMTAGNNQPQHF. CDR3 coding DNA: TGCAGTGCTATGACAGCCGGGAACAATCAGCCCCAGCATTTT.

The chain uses TRBV10-2 and TRBJ2-1; 7 bases agree with TRBD2. Germline V gives CDR1 WSHSY, CDR2 SAAADI. Germline trimming cut 4 bases from V and 4 bases from J; bases unmatched to any gene: 7. CDR3 size: 15 residues. The CDR3 spells CASSGSAGDYNEQFF. As DNA, the CDR3 is TGCGCCAGCAGTGGGTCGGCGGGAGATTACAATGAGCAGTTCTTC.

This clonotype was seen more than once but under ten times. The genes are TRBV29-1 and TRBJ2-7; TRBD1 matches 7 bases. This CDR3 spans 14 amino acids. V lost 4 bases, J lost 2 bases, and 8 bases stayed unmatched. Germline lookup yields CDR1 SQVTM and CDR2 ANQGSEA. The CDR3 spells CSVVYRGHPYEQYF. The CDR3 nucleotides are TGCAGCGTTGTATACAGGGGCCACCCCTACGAGCAGTACTTC.

Details on this clonotype: The junction departs from the called germline gene at one end, perhaps through a read error. J is TRBJ2-3 and V is TRBV12-3 or TRBV12-4, with a possible D match to TRBD1 (6 bases). The CDR3 sequence is 14 residues long. CDR3: CASSATSRGDAQYF. CDR3 DNA sequence: TGTGCCAGCAGTGCGACTTCCAGGGGAGATGCGCAGTATTTT.

This clonotype has only a few counts. This chain uses TRBV7-2 with TRBJ1-5; 8 bases are shared with TRBD1. The CDR3 consists of 15 residues. Trimming cost V 4 bases and J 3 bases; bases outside gene matches: 5. CDR1 and CDR2 (germline): SGHTA, FQGNSA. CDR3 in DNA: TGTGCCAGCAGCTGGCGGACAGGGCCCAATCAGCCCCAGCATTTT. It is translated as CASSWRTGPNQPQHF.

This clonotype was picked up a small number of times. The V and J genes are TRBV6-1 and TRBJ1-5; a possible D gene is TRBD1 (6 bases). The CDR3 covers 18 residues. The V end lost 9 bases, the J end lost 0 bases, and 24 bases lay between the germline ends. Germline V gene sequence: CDR1 MNHNS, CDR2 SASEGT. The CDR3 sequence is CARSLKLSGGTSNQPQHF. The CDR3 bases are TGTGCCAGGAGCCTTAAACTCTCGGGGGGCACTAGCAATCAGCCCCAGCATTTT.

As concerns this clonotype: The junction shows a germline mismatch at one end, possibly a read error. V and J are TRBV7-2 and TRBJ2-7, with D perhaps assigned TRBD1 or TRBD2 (5 bases each). The J call may not be correct, given that the DNA end is closer to TRBJ2-4. This CDR3 has 15 amino acids. Per germline, CDR1 SGHTA and CDR2 FQGNSA. The CDR3: CVSSRDPVTKNIQYF. The CDR3 region has the DNA TGTGTCAGCAGCCGGGACCCGGTAACCAAAAACATTCAGTACTTC.

This clonotype was observed a handful of times. The chain has TRBV20-1 and TRBJ2-5; 9 bases are a match to TRBD1. The better agreement between TRBJ2-7 and the DNA end casts doubt on the J call. The germline CDR1 and CDR2 sequences are DFQATT and SNEGSKA (reference sequence). The CDR3 spans 13 residues. The CDR3 protein is CSAGGQGVYEQYF. In DNA form, the CDR3 reads TGCAGTGCTGGGGGACAGGGAGTGTACGAGCAGTACTTC.

This clonotype occurred a few times. The chain carries TRBV18 and TRBJ2-3, with D tentatively TRBD1 (6 bases). This CDR3 has 16 residues. The V gene's germline CDR1 is KGHSH and CDR2 LQKENI. Deletions cut 6 bases from V and 2 bases from J, with 18 bases between. The DNA of the CDR3 is TGTGCCAGCTCCCGCACAGGGACGGGGCCCACAGATACGCAGTATTTT. It translates to CASSRTGTGPTDTQYF. Together with reference TRBV18 and TRBJ2-3, the CDR3 gives the full variable domain: NAGVMQNPRHLVRRRGQEARLRCSPMKGHSHVYWYRQLPEEGLKFMVYLQKENIIDESGMPKERFSAEFPKEGPSILRIQQVVRGDSAAYFCASSRTGTGPTDTQYFGPGTRLTVL.

This clonotype occurred many times. The chain recombines TRBV14 with TRBJ2-1, with 9 bases lining up with TRBD2. In germline, CDR1 is SGHDN, CDR2 FVKESK. The CDR3 is 16 amino acids. The V segment lost 3 bases and the J segment 9 bases; nucleotides outside the gene matches: 12. As DNA, the CDR3 is TGTGCCAGCAGCCAGGTATTTAGCGGGAGAAGGTCTGAGCAGTTCTTC. Translating it yields CASSQVFSGRRSEQFF. The full variable domain, completed using reference TRBV14 and TRBJ2-1, is EAGVTQFPSHSVIEKGQTVTLRCDPISGHDNLYWYRRVMGKEIKFLLHFVKESKQDESGMPNNRFLAERTGGTYSTLKVQPAELEDSGVYFCASSQVFSGRRSEQFFGPGTRLTVL.

The chain employs TRBV12-3 or TRBV12-4 and TRBJ2-7; TRBD2 matches at 10 bases. This CDR3 spans 15 amino acids. V lost 7 bases and J lost 7; bases outside the gene matches: 13. Here the CDR3 reads CASTRTGTSANEQYF. In DNA form, the CDR3 reads TGTGCCAGCACCAGGACCGGGACTAGCGCCAATGAGCAGTACTTC.

This chain uses TRBV12-3 or TRBV12-4 with TRBJ1-4; 8 bases are shared with TRBD1. V was pared by 4 bases and J by 7 bases, with 8 bases of the junction left unmatched. This CDR3 comprises 15 residues. CDR3 amino acids: CASSYGTGQSEKLFF. CDR3 coding DNA: TGTGCCAGCAGTTACGGGACAGGCCAAAGTGAAAAACTGTTTTTT.

The chain joins TRBV27 to TRBJ2-5; TRBD1 is a possible D gene (6 bases). Trimming shortened V by 6 bases and J by 1 base, and 18 bases separated the two germline ends. The CDR3 is 16 amino acids. Germline lookup yields CDR1 MNHEY and CDR2 SMNVEV (reference sequence). CDR3 coding DNA: TGTGCCAGCAGACCCCGGGCTGGGGGCAGCCAAGAGACCCAGTACTTC. Amino acid sequence: CASRPRAGGSQETQYF.

V gene TRBV18 combines with J gene TRBJ1-2; 9 nucleotides line up with TRBD1. CDR3 size: 16 residues. Germline CDR1 and CDR2: KGHSH and LQKENI. V lost 3 bases to trimming and J lost 4 bases; unmatched junction nucleotides: 9. In nucleotides, the CDR3 is TGTGCCAGCTCACCTCCTTACAGGGGGCAGGTCTATGGCTACACCTTC. Translating it yields CASSPPYRGQVYGYTF. Using reference TRBV18 and TRBJ1-2 for the parts outside the CDR3, the full variable domain is NAGVMQNPRHLVRRRGQEARLRCSPMKGHSHVYWYRQLPEEGLKFMVYLQKENIIDESGMPKERFSAEFPKEGPSILRIQQVVRGDSAAYFCASSPPYRGQVYGYTFGSGTRLTVV.